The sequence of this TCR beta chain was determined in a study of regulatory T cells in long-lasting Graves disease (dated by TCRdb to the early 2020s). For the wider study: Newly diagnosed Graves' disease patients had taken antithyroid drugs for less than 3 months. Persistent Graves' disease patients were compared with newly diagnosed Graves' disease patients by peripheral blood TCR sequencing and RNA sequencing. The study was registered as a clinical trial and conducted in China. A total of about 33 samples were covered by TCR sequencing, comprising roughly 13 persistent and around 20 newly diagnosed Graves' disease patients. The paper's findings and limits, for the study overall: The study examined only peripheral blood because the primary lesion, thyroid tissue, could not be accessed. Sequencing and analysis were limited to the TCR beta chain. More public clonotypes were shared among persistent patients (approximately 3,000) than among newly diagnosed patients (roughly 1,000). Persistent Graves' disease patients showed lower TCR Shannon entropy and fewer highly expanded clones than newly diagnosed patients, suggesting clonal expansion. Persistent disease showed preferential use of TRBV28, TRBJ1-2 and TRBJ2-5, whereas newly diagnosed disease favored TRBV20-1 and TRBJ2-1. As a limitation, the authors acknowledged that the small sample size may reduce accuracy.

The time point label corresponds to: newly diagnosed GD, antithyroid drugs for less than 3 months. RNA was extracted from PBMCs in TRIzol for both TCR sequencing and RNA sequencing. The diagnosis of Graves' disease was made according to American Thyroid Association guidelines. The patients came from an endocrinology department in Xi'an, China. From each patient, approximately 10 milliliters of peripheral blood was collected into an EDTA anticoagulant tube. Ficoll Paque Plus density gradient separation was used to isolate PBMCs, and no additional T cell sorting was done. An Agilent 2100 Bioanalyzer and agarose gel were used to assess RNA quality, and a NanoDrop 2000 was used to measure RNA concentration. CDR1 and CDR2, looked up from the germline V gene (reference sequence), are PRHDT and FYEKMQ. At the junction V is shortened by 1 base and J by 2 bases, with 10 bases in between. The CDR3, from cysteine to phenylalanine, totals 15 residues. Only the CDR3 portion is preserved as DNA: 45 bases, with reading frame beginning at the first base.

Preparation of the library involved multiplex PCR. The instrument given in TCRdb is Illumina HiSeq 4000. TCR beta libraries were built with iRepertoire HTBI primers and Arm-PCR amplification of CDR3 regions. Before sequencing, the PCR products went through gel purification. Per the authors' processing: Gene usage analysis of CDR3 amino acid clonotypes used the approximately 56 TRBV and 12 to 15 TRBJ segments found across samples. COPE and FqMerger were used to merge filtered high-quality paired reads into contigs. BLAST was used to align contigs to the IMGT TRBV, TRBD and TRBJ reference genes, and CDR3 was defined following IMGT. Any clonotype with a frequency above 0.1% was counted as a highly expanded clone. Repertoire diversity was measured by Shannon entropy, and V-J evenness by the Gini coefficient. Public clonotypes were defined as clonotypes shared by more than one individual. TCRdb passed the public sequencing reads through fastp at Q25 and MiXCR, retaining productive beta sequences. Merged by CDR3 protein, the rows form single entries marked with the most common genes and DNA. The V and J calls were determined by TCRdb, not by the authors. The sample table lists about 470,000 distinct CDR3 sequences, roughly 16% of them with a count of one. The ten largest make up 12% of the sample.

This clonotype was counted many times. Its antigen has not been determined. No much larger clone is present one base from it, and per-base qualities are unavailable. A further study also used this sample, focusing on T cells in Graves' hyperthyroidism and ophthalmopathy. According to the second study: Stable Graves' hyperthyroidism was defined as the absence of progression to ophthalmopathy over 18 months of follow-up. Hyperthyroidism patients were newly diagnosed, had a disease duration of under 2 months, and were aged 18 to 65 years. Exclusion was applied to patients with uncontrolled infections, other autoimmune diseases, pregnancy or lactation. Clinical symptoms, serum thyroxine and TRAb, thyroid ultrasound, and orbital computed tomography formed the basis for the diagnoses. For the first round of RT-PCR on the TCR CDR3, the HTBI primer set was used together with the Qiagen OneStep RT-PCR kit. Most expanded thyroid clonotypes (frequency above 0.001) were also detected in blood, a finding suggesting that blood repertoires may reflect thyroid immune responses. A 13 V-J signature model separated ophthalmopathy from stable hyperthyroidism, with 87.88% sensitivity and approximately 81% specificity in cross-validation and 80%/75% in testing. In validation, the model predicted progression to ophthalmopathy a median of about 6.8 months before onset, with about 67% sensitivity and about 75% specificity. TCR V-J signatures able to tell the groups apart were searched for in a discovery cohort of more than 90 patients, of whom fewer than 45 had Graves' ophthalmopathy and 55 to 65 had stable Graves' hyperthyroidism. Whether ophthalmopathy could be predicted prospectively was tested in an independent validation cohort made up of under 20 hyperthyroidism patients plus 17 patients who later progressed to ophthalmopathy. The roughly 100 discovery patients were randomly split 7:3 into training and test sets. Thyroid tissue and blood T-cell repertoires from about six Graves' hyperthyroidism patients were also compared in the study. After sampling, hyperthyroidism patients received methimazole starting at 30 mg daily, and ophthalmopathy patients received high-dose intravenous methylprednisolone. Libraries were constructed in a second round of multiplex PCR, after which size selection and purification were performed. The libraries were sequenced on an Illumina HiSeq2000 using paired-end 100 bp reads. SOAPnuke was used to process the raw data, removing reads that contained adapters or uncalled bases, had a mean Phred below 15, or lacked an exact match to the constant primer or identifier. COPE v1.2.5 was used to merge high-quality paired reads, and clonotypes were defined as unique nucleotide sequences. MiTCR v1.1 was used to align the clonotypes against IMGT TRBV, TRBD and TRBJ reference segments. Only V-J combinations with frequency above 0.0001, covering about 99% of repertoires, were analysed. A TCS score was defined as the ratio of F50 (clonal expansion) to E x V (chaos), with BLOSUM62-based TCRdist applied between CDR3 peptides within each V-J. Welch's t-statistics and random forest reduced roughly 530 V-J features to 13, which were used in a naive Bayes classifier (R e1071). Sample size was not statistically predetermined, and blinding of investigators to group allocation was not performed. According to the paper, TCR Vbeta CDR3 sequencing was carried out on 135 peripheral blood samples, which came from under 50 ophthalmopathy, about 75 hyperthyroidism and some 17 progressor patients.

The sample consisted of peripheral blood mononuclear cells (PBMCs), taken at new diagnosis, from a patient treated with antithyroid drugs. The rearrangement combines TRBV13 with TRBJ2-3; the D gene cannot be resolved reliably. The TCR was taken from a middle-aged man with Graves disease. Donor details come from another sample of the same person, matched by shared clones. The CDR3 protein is CASSLVLGITDTQYF. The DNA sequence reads TGTGCCAGCAGCTTAGTGCTGGGGATCACAGATACGCAGTATTTT.